The sequence of this T cell receptor (beta chain) was determined in a study of technical replicates of blood from a few donors. V shed 2 bases and J shed 5 bases, with 12 bases lying between them. Germline CDR1 LNHDA, CDR2 SQIVND (reference sequence). The CDR3 loop spans 15 amino acids. Data came from immunoSEQ multiplex PCR; TCRdb stores just in-frame clones and leaves some out. This table holds tens of thousands of clones, about 94% found once. Material: T cells isolated from PBMCs. This TCR was recovered from a human donor in good health. The J gene is TRBJ2-2, the V gene TRBV19, with a weak D call TRBD1 (5 bases). The CDR3 sequence: CASSIQGTRTGELFF. The CDR3 DNA sequence: TGTGCCAGTAGTATACAGGGTACGAGGACCGGGGAGCTGTTTTTT.